The 28 T cell receptor beta chains below come from one sample, sequenced in a study of blood T cell repertoires in COVID-19. Data came from immunoSEQ multiplex PCR; TCRdb stores just in-frame clones and leaves some out. Here the sample spans some 150,000 clones, about 76% being singletons. Material: peripheral blood. The source is a woman in her fifties or sixties with active or convalescent COVID-19.

The rearrangement uses TRBV3-1 (or the pseudogene TRBV3-2) and TRBJ2-2; no definite D call. This CDR3 has 14 residues. The V end lost 1 base, the J end lost 6 bases, and 9 bases lay between the germline ends. Germline values: CDR1 LGHDT, CDR2 YNNKEL (reference sequence). The CDR3 DNA follows: TGTGCCAGCAGCCAAGTGGGCACGGCCGGGGAGCTGTTTTTT. Protein sequence: CASSQVGTAGELFF.

The chain couples TRBV2 to TRBJ2-5, with 8 bases that match TRBD2. The CDR3 is made up of 15 amino acids. Trimming removed 1 base from V and 7 bases from J; junction bases left unmatched: 8. Germline V gives CDR1 SNHLY, CDR2 FYNNEI. This CDR3 is CASSEGIAGGGTQYF. The CDR3 DNA reads as TGTGCCAGCAGTGAAGGGATAGCCGGGGGGGGGACCCAGTACTTC.

The rearrangement links TRBV27 to TRBJ2-1; TRBD2 aligns across 9 bases. The V gene end was trimmed by 0 bases and the J gene end by 3 bases; junction bases not matched to a gene: 0. Germline CDR1 and CDR2: MNHEY and SMNVEV (reference sequence). The CDR3 loop spans 15 amino acids. The CDR3 protein is CASSLSLAGYNEQFF. CDR3 bases: TGTGCCAGCAGTTTATCACTAGCGGGCTACAATGAGCAGTTCTTC.

This clone occurred a few times. The chain carries TRBV19 and TRBJ1-1; no firm D call. Trimming left V 3 bases short and J 1 base short, with 6 bases between. This CDR3 comprises 13 residues. Germline CDR1 and CDR2: LNHDA and SQIVND (reference sequence). The CDR3 loop reads CASSMSRNTEAFF. Here the CDR3 DNA reads TGTGCCAGTAGTATGTCCAGGAACACTGAAGCTTTCTTT.

The genes are TRBV24-1 and TRBJ1-2; 11 positions agree with TRBD1. The CDR3 has 15 residues. CDR1 and CDR2 (germline): KGHDR, SFDVKD. Germline trimming cut 5 bases from V and 4 bases from J; bases unmatched to any gene: 5. As DNA, the CDR3 is TGTGCCACCAGTGGGACAGGGGGCGATGGCTATGGCTACACCTTC. Protein sequence: CATSGTGGDGYGYTF.

CDR3 amino acids: CASSRGATGRNTEAFF. In DNA form, the CDR3 reads TGTGCCAGCAGCAGGGGGGCGACAGGGAGGAACACTGAAGCTTTCTTT. V usage is TRBV9 and J usage is TRBJ1-1; TRBD1 aligns across 7 bases. Germline loops: CDR1 SGDLS, CDR2 YYNGEE. With 4 bases clipped from V and 1 base from J, the junction kept 10 bases outside the gene matches. The CDR3 runs 16 residues.

CDR3 region: CASSPPSRDRGSEQYF. In DNA form, the CDR3 reads TGTGCCAGCTCACCACCATCTCGAGACAGGGGATCCGAGCAGTACTTC. This sequence joins TRBV18 and TRBJ2-7, with 8 bases fitting TRBD1. Germline V lookup: CDR1 KGHSH, CDR2 LQKENI. After removal of 0 bases from V and 6 bases from J, the junction contained 10 bases not matched to a gene. The CDR3 spans 16 residues.

The chain couples TRBV9 to TRBJ2-7; 7 bases are a match to TRBD1. V gave up 4 bases and J gave up 3 bases; unmatched junction bases: 10. The CDR3 extends over 15 amino acids. Germline V gene sequence: CDR1 SGDLS, CDR2 YYNGEE. The CDR3 nucleotides are TGTGCCAGCAGCCCCCAGCCGGGACAGAACTACGAGCAGTACTTC. Amino acids: CASSPQPGQNYEQYF.

V gene TRBV28 combines with J gene TRBJ2-7; tentatively, D is TRBD2 (6 bases). The CDR3 sequence is 13 residues long. Germline assignment: CDR1 MDHEN and CDR2 SYDVKM. The V and J ends lost 5 bases and 2 bases respectively, with 10 bases between them. CDR3 in DNA: TGTGCCAGCAGTCGGGAGAGGGCCTACGAGCAGTACTTC. This translates into CASSRERAYEQYF.

For the CDR3, the DNA is TGTGCCAGCAGCATTAGCGGGAACACAGATACGCAGTATTTT. It codes for CASSISGNTDTQYF. The V and J genes are TRBV7-2 and TRBJ2-3; TRBD2 matches 8 bases. The CDR3 runs to 14 residues. Germline lookup yields CDR1 SGHTA and CDR2 FQGNSA. V gave up 5 bases and J gave up 2 bases; unmatched junction bases: 3.

The rearrangement links TRBV5-6 to TRBJ1-2, with D hard to call. This CDR3 spans 16 amino acids. V shed 2 bases and J shed 0 bases, with 14 bases lying between them. Germline V lookup: CDR1 SGHDT, CDR2 YYEEEE. The CDR3 DNA sequence: TGTGCCAGCAGCTTAGAGGGAGCACTGACTAACTATGGCTACACCTTC. Translating gives CASSLEGALTNYGYTF.

The chain combines TRBV28 with TRBJ2-3; 8 nucleotides match TRBD2. The length of the CDR3 is 16 residues. From germline, CDR1 is MDHEN and CDR2 SYDVKM. V was pared by 8 bases and J by 2 bases, with 12 bases of the junction left unmatched. The CDR3 here is CASGIRSGTTTDTQYF. The DNA of the CDR3 is TGTGCCAGCGGGATTCGTAGCGGGACCACCACAGATACGCAGTATTTT.

This chain joins TRBV2 and TRBJ1-5; D uncertain. Trimming left V 3 bases short and J 1 base short, with 7 bases between. This CDR3 is 14 amino acids long. CDR1 SNHLY and CDR2 FYNNEI come from the germline V gene. CDR3 protein: CASSDPRSNQPQHF. For the CDR3, the DNA is TGTGCCAGCAGTGACCCTCGGAGCAATCAGCCCCAGCATTTT.

The rearrangement joins TRBV24-1 to TRBJ2-7, with TRBD2 identical over 10 bases. The CDR3 spans 15 residues. Trimming removed 3 bases from V and 2 bases from J; junction bases left unmatched: 3. Germline V gene data show CDR1 as KGHDR and CDR2 as SFDVKD. The CDR3, as DNA: TGTGCCACCAGTGATGCTAGCGGGGGTGCCTACGAGCAGTACTTC. Protein sequence: CATSDASGGAYEQYF.

J is TRBJ2-7 and V is TRBV2, with D perhaps TRBD2 (6 bases). V gave up 2 bases and J gave up 2 bases, with 13 bases separating them. CDR3 length equals 15 residues. Per germline, CDR1 SNHLY and CDR2 FYNNEI. The chain's CDR3 is CASSEYGGSPYEQYF. CDR3 DNA: TGTGCCAGCAGTGAATATGGGGGGTCCCCCTACGAGCAGTACTTC.

V usage is TRBV5-1 and J usage is TRBJ2-2; 8 bases align to TRBD2. The CDR3 consists of 18 residues. Germline CDR1 SGHRS, CDR2 YFSETQ. J gave up 0 bases and V 1 base, and 8 bases lay outside the gene matches. For the CDR3, the DNA is TGCGCCAGCAGCTTGACCGCTACTAGCGGATCGAACACCGGGGAGCTGTTTTTT. This translates into CASSLTATSGSNTGELFF.

This clone was recorded a few times. The V and J genes are TRBV7-8 and TRBJ1-5; the D is unclear. The germline CDR1 and CDR2 sequences are SGHVS and FQNEAQ. There are 15 residues in the CDR3. V lost 3 bases and J lost 0, with 9 bases in between. CDR3 DNA sequence: TGTGCCAGCAGCTTGGACGGGAATAGCAATCAGCCCCAGCATTTT. This gives the protein CASSLDGNSNQPQHF. The variable domain in full, completed from reference TRBV7-8 and TRBJ1-5, reads GAGVSQSPRYKVAKRGQDVALRCDPISGHVSLFWYQQALGQGPEFLTYFQNEAQLDKSGLPSDRFFAERPEGSVSTLKIQRTQQEDSAVYLCASSLDGNSNQPQHFGDGTRLSIL.

The chain links TRBV5-4 to TRBJ2-1; 13 positions match TRBD2. Germline V lookup: CDR1 SGHNT, CDR2 YYREEE (reference sequence). The CDR3 is 15 amino acids. Losses at the gene ends were 3 bases for V and 8 bases for J; bases not matched to a gene: 5. CDR3 residues: CASSSLAGGMDEQFF. CDR3 sequence (DNA): TGTGCCAGCAGCTCACTAGCGGGAGGGATGGATGAGCAGTTCTTC.

The V and J genes are TRBV7-2 and TRBJ2-4; D not resolved. Germline V lookup: CDR1 SGHTA, CDR2 FQGNSA. CDR3 length equals 13 residues. V lost 3 bases, J lost 5 bases, and 8 bases lay in between. The CDR3 DNA follows: TGTGCCAGCAGCTTGTCACAAGAAAACATTCAGTACTTC. Amino acids: CASSLSQENIQYF.

The CDR3 nucleotides are TGTGCCAGCAGTGAAGTCGGGCGGGGAACAGATACGCAGTATTTT. As protein: CASSEVGRGTDTQYF. V usage is TRBV6-1 and J usage is TRBJ2-3; weak D call: TRBD2 (6 bases). Germline V lookup: CDR1 MNHNS, CDR2 SASEGT. The CDR3 contains 15 residues. Between the trimmed V and J ends, which lost 1 base and 3 bases, there was a span of 11 bases.

Note on this clone: A much larger clone is a single base away; this may be a read error. This sequence joins TRBV10-1 and TRBJ1-1, with D hard to call. The CDR3 is made up of 13 amino acids. Trimming cost V 5 bases and J 0 bases, with 7 bases left between them. The germline V gene has CDR1 WNHNN and CDR2 SYGVQD (reference sequence). The CDR3 DNA sequence: TGCGCCAGCAGTTTTCAGATGAACACTGAAGCTTTCTTT. Protein product: CASSFQMNTEAFF.

This clone occurred once. The V call is TRBV7-3, the J call TRBJ2-1, with a weak D call TRBD2 (5 bases). Germline assignment: CDR1 SGHTA and CDR2 FQGTGA. Trimming shortened V by 5 bases and J by 4 bases, and 15 bases separated the two germline ends. CDR3 length: 15 residues. The DNA for the CDR3 is TGTGCCAGCAGCCCTCGTAGCGCAGAGTACAATGAGCAGTTCTTC. Its translation: CASSPRSAEYNEQFF.

This chain links TRBV6-5 with TRBJ1-5, with D maybe TRBD1 (6 bases). The CDR3 is made up of 14 amino acids. V lost 5 bases and J 0 bases, leaving 8 bases between the germline ends. The germline gives CDR1 MNHEY, CDR2 SVGAGI. This CDR3 is CASSNRVSNQPQHF. The CDR3 bases are TGTGCCAGCAGTAACAGGGTTAGCAATCAGCCCCAGCATTTT.

The chain employs TRBV10-2 and TRBJ2-6, with 8 bases matching TRBD1. The CDR3 consists of 15 residues. The V and J ends lost 7 bases and 2 bases, in that order; junction bases with no gene match: 4. CDR1 and CDR2 (germline): WSHSY, SAAADI. The CDR3 protein is CASKDRAPGANVLTF. DNA for the CDR3: TGCGCCAGCAAGGACAGGGCCCCTGGGGCCAACGTCCTGACTTTC.

V usage is TRBV27 and J usage is TRBJ1-2; the D gene is possibly TRBD1 (5 bases). Trimming shortened V by 4 bases and J by 4 bases, and 10 bases separated the two germline ends. The CDR3 runs to 13 residues. Germline CDR1 and CDR2: MNHEY and SMNVEV (reference sequence). The CDR3 DNA reads as TGTGCCAGCAGTTCGGGACTGATCTATGGCTACACCTTC. Translated, it gives CASSSGLIYGYTF.

The CDR3 protein is CASSLAGGASPEQYV. The CDR3 DNA reads TGTGCCAGCTCCCTGGCGGGGGGGGCCTCCCCCGAGCAGTACGTC. V and J are TRBV6-5 and TRBJ2-7; 9 bases agree with TRBD2. Germline trimming cut 8 bases from V and 6 bases from J; bases unmatched to any gene: 14. CDR1 and CDR2 from the germline V gene are MNHEY and SVGAGI. The CDR3 has 15 amino acids.

The rearrangement joins TRBV2 to TRBJ1-2; D gene ambiguous. The CDR3 is 15 residues long. The V end lost 7 bases, the J end lost 4 bases, and 19 bases lay between the germline ends. Looked up from germline, CDR1 is SNHLY and CDR2 is FYNNEI. The CDR3 region has the DNA TGTGCCAGCAAGGATTTACGGGTAGGATCCTATGGCTACACCTTC. Its translation is CASKDLRVGSYGYTF.

On this clone: The junction differs from germline at one of its ends, possibly a read error. CDR3 region: CASSLSSSGRYNEQFF. The DNA for the CDR3 is TGTGCTAGCAGCTTATCATCTAGCGGTCGATACAATGAGCAGTTCTTC. V is TRBV7-7 and J is TRBJ2-1; the match to TRBD2 covers 7 bases. The CDR3 totals 16 residues. Germline values: CDR1 SSHAT, CDR2 FNYEAQ (reference sequence).